Sequencing of this T cell receptor beta chain was carried out in a study of CD8 T cells in ankylosing spondylitis. Findings of the study overall: According to the report, clones linked to the disease were significantly enriched in matched synovial fluid samples taken from ankylosing spondylitis patients.

The CDR3 runs to 15 residues. V lost 4 bases, J lost 4 bases, and 3 bases stayed unmatched. Germline CDR1 reads LGHNA; CDR2 reads YSLEER. On this clonotype itself: What it binds is unknown.

TCRdb independently ran MiXCR on the 5' RACE reads; one entry per CDR3 protein. The profile shows 150,000 to 200,000 distinct CDR3 sequences, 13% of them singletons. The receptor comes from a female donor with ankylosing spondylitis or in good health (not recorded which). Sequencing was done on a sample of blood, either unsorted or a sorted T cell fraction (not recorded which). V gene TRBV4-3 combines with J gene TRBJ2-1; 11 bases align to TRBD2. This CDR3 reads CASSPLAGGYNEQFF. DNA for the CDR3: TGCGCCAGCAGCCCCTTAGCGGGAGGGTACAATGAGCAGTTCTTC.